The 32 T cell receptor beta chains below were found in one sample sequenced in a study of blood T cell repertoires in COVID-19. Sequencing was performed with immunoSEQ multiplex PCR; in TCRdb, only in-frame clones are kept and a portion is missing. Of 330,000 or so clones in the sample, approximately 89% are singletons; the top ten hold 1.9%. Sequencing was carried out using PBMCs or T cells enriched from blood (not recorded which). Source of these receptors: a man in his forties in a cohort exposed to, infected with or recovered from COVID-19 (not recorded which).

This clone has only one observation. This chain joins TRBV29-1 and TRBJ1-2; perhaps TRBD1 as D (5 bases). Germline V gives CDR1 SQVTM, CDR2 ANQGSEA. The CDR3 covers 13 residues. V shed 3 bases and J shed 3 bases, with 11 bases lying between them. CDR3 residues: CSVDRRGYYGYTF. The CDR3, as DNA: TGCAGCGTTGATCGGAGGGGATACTATGGCTACACCTTC.

As to this clone: Other nucleotide sequences in the sample specify the same CDR3. The chain carries TRBV28 and TRBJ1-6; 7 bases match TRBD1. V lost 5 bases, J lost 5 bases, and 3 bases stayed unmatched. This CDR3 has 14 residues. CDR1 is MDHEN and CDR2 is SYDVKM in the germline V gene. Here the CDR3 DNA reads TGTGCCAGCAGTCCTGGACAGGATAATTCACCCCTCCACTTT. It is translated as CASSPGQDNSPLHF.

This chain uses TRBV10-3 with TRBJ2-3; 11 bases line up with TRBD2. CDR1 and CDR2 from the germline V gene are ENHRY and SYGVKD. There are 15 residues in the CDR3. With 6 bases clipped from V and 4 bases from J, the junction kept 6 bases outside the gene matches. The CDR3 nucleotides are TGTGCCATCAGGAAACTAGCGGGAGACTCAGATACGCAGTATTTT. Its protein is CAIRKLAGDSDTQYF.

The chain links TRBV18 to TRBJ1-2; D remains unclear. The CDR3 extends over 15 amino acids. V lost 2 bases, J lost 0 bases, and 10 bases lay in between. The V gene's germline CDR1 is KGHSH and CDR2 LQKENI. The CDR3 loop is CASSPAADSNYGYTF. In DNA, the CDR3 is TGTGCCAGCTCACCAGCGGCAGATTCTAACTATGGCTACACCTTC.

This clone was observed once. V usage is TRBV5-1 and J usage is TRBJ2-1; D uncertain. The CDR3 has 15 amino acids. Trimming took off 4 bases at V and 0 bases at J, with 11 bases between the two ends. Looked up from germline, CDR1 is SGHRS and CDR2 is YFSETQ. CDR3 nucleotide sequence: TGCGCCAGCAGCCTGACTGTGAGCTCCTACAATGAGCAGTTCTTC. It encodes CASSLTVSSYNEQFF.

This chain links TRBV30 with TRBJ2-5, with D tentatively TRBD1 or TRBD2 (6 bases each). The V end was cut by 5 bases, the J end by 5 bases, with 18 bases between. The CDR3 length is 14 residues. Looked up from germline, CDR1 is GTSNPN and CDR2 is SVGIG (reference sequence). The CDR3 loop reads CAWGGTPRAETQYF. The CDR3 DNA is TGTGCCTGGGGGGGGACACCGAGGGCCGAGACCCAGTACTTC.

V is TRBV30 and J is TRBJ2-7; 8 bases are shared with TRBD1. Germline assignment: CDR1 GTSNPN and CDR2 SVGIG (reference sequence). The CDR3 runs 12 residues. The V segment lost 5 bases and the J segment 4 bases; nucleotides outside the gene matches: 4. CDR3 sequence: CAWEQGVYEQYF. In nucleotides, the CDR3 is TGTGCCTGGGAACAGGGGGTTTACGAGCAGTACTTC.

The chain couples TRBV30 to TRBJ2-1; 8 positions match TRBD2. The CDR3 covers 15 residues. Germline-derived CDR1 and CDR2 are GTSNPN and SVGIG (reference sequence). V dropped 8 bases and J dropped 0; count of bases not matched to a gene: 9. CDR3 residues: CAVRSLAGSYNEQFF. The CDR3 DNA is TGTGCCGTAAGGTCCCTAGCGGGCTCCTACAATGAGCAGTTCTTC.

This clone was observed a single time. The chain recombines TRBV19 with TRBJ1-2; 7 bases match TRBD1. Per the germline V gene, CDR1 is LNHDA and CDR2 is SQIVND (reference sequence). The CDR3 consists of 12 residues. With 5 bases clipped from V and 7 bases from J, the junction kept 4 bases outside the gene matches. The CDR3 protein is CASSPNRGGYTF. The CDR3 DNA follows: TGTGCCAGTAGTCCCAACAGGGGTGGCTACACCTTC.

The chain employs TRBV28 and TRBJ2-7; 7 bases line up with TRBD1. CDR1 and CDR2 from the germline V gene are MDHEN and SYDVKM. Trimming at V came to 5 bases and at J to 11 bases, leaving 9 bases not matched to a gene. The length of the CDR3 is 12 residues. DNA of the CDR3: TGTGCCAGCAGTGCCTACCGGGACAGCGAGTACTTC. Its translation is CASSAYRDSEYF.

The chain combines TRBV7-2 with TRBJ2-5, with D possibly matching TRBD1 (6 bases). The CDR3 consists of 14 residues. The V gene's germline CDR1 is SGHTA and CDR2 FQGNSA. Trimming stripped 4 bases from V and 3 bases from J, with 12 bases between. CDR3 residues: CASSSGHGKETQYF. The CDR3, as DNA: TGTGCCAGCAGCTCGGGACATGGAAAAGAGACCCAGTACTTC.

CDR3 coding DNA: TGTGCCAGCAGGGGGCGCTACGAGCAGTACTTC. It yields the protein CASRGRYEQYF. V usage is TRBV28 and J usage is TRBJ2-7, with a weak D call TRBD1 (5 bases). The CDR3 runs 11 residues. CDR1 and CDR2 from the germline V gene are MDHEN and SYDVKM. The V and J ends lost 6 bases and 3 bases respectively, with 6 bases between them.

The chain recombines TRBV7-8 with TRBJ1-5; 9 bases agree with TRBD1. This CDR3 has 16 amino acids. Germline V gene lookup returns CDR1 SGHVS and CDR2 FQNEAQ. Germline trimming cut 5 bases from V and 0 bases from J; bases unmatched to any gene: 5. CDR3 loop: CASSRRDRVSNQPQHF. The CDR3 DNA reads as TGTGCCAGCAGCAGACGGGACAGGGTTAGCAATCAGCCCCAGCATTTT. Full variable domain (rest looked up from reference TRBV7-8 and TRBJ1-5): GAGVSQSPRYKVAKRGQDVALRCDPISGHVSLFWYQQALGQGPEFLTYFQNEAQLDKSGLPSDRFFAERPEGSVSTLKIQRTQQEDSAVYLCASSRRDRVSNQPQHFGDGTRLSIL.

This clone showed up just once. V gene TRBV5-1 combines with J gene TRBJ2-3; perhaps TRBD1 as D (5 bases). V lost 0 bases, J lost 4 bases, and 12 bases lay in between. Germline CDR1 is SGHRS and CDR2 is YFSETQ. CDR3 length: 15 residues. CDR3 loop: CASSLDVSGSDTQYF. The CDR3 DNA reads TGCGCCAGCAGCTTGGACGTGTCAGGGTCAGATACGCAGTATTTT.

V and J are TRBV28 and TRBJ2-2; 10 nucleotides line up with TRBD1. The germline gives CDR1 MDHEN, CDR2 SYDVKM. The CDR3 totals 16 residues. J gave up 6 bases and V 3 bases, and 7 bases lay outside the gene matches. The CDR3: CASSLLRTGGAGELFF. Written as DNA, the CDR3 is TGTGCCAGCAGTTTGCTTCGGACAGGGGGAGCCGGGGAGCTGTTTTTT.

The chain employs TRBV4-1 and TRBJ2-3, with 14 bases fitting TRBD2. The CDR3 extends over 16 amino acids. From germline, CDR1 is MGHRA and CDR2 YSYEKL. V lost 5 bases and J lost 6; bases outside the gene matches: 7. This CDR3 reads CASSSGLAGVYDTQYF. CDR3 sequence (DNA): TGCGCCAGCAGCTCGGGACTAGCGGGAGTGTACGATACGCAGTATTTT.

This chain connects TRBV7-2 to TRBJ2-1; 12 positions match TRBD2. The CDR3 sequence is 19 residues long. The germline V gene has CDR1 SGHTA and CDR2 FQGNSA. V lost 5 bases, J lost 1 base, and 12 bases stayed unmatched. CDR3: CASSPGRLAGVGSYNEQFF. The CDR3 DNA reads as TGTGCCAGCAGCCCCGGGCGACTAGCGGGGGTGGGGTCCTACAATGAGCAGTTCTTC.

The chain couples TRBV29-1 to TRBJ1-1; 9 positions agree with TRBD1. Germline CDR1 and CDR2: SQVTM and ANQGSEA. The CDR3 length is 14 residues. After removal of 6 bases from V and 1 base from J, the junction contained 6 bases not matched to a gene. CDR3 sequence (DNA): TGCAGCGTACGGGGACAGGGAACGAACACTGAAGCTTTCTTT. This translates into CSVRGQGTNTEAFF.

The chain joins TRBV15 to TRBJ1-2, with 10 bases lining up with TRBD1. V shed 3 bases, J shed 7 bases, and the junction held 2 bases outside the gene matches. The CDR3 consists of 13 residues. CDR1 and CDR2 from the germline V gene are LNHNV and YYDKDF (reference sequence). CDR3 region: CATSRDRGSGYTF. The CDR3 DNA follows: TGTGCCACCAGCAGGGACAGGGGGTCTGGCTACACCTTC. The full variable domain, rest sourced from reference TRBV15 and TRBJ1-2, is DAMVIQNPRYQVTQFGKPVTLSCSQTLNHNVMYWYQQKSSQAPKLLFHYYDKDFNNEADTPDNFQSRRPNTSFCFLDIRSPGLGDTAMYLCATSRDRGSGYTFGSGTRLTVV.

CDR3 sequence reads: CASSPGLQVQPQHF. Here the CDR3 DNA reads TGTGCCAGCAGCCCCGGACTCCAGGTTCAGCCCCAGCATTTT. The chain is built from TRBV7-9 and TRBJ1-5; D gene uncertain. CDR1 is SEHNR and CDR2 is FQNEAQ in the germline V gene (reference sequence). This CDR3 is built from 14 residues. V was shortened by 5 bases and J by 6 bases, with 14 bases between the two germline ends.

The rearrangement joins TRBV5-4 to TRBJ2-7, with 16 positions matching TRBD2. After removal of 3 bases from V and 3 bases from J, the junction contained 6 bases not matched to a gene. CDR3 length equals 17 residues. Germline V gene data show CDR1 as SGHNT and CDR2 as YYREEE (reference sequence). The CDR3 protein is CASSSGLAGGLYYEQYF. The CDR3 DNA sequence: TGTGCCAGCAGCTCGGGACTAGCGGGAGGGCTTTACTACGAGCAGTACTTC.

The rearrangement uses TRBV9 and TRBJ2-7; 9 positions match TRBD2. Trimming removed 4 bases from V and 3 bases from J; junction bases left unmatched: 11. The CDR3 is 16 amino acids. CDR1 is SGDLS and CDR2 is YYNGEE in the germline V gene. CDR3 in amino acids: CASSPRGLAGIYEQYF. CDR3 nucleotide sequence: TGTGCCAGCAGCCCGCGAGGTCTAGCGGGAATCTACGAGCAGTACTTC.

The V gene is TRBV6-5, the J gene TRBJ1-4; D gene ambiguous. Trimming pared 5 bases from V and 4 bases from J, leaving 8 bases between. The CDR3 has 13 residues. Germline lookup yields CDR1 MNHEY and CDR2 SVGAGI. For the CDR3, the DNA is TGTGCCAGCAGTACAGAATATAATGAAAAACTGTTTTTT. This codes for CASSTEYNEKLFF.

The rearrangement joins TRBV18 to TRBJ1-1; unclear D gene. V was cut by 5 bases and J by 0 bases, with 10 bases left in between. Germline CDR1 and CDR2: KGHSH and LQKENI. This CDR3 has 14 residues. CDR3: CASSSPTLNTEAFF. CDR3 nucleotides: TGTGCCAGCTCATCCCCCACTCTGAACACTGAAGCTTTCTTT.

A few counts support this clone. This chain connects TRBV6-2 or TRBV6-3 to TRBJ1-1; 8 positions agree with TRBD1. Germline V gene sequence: CDR1 MNHEY, CDR2 SVGEGT. The CDR3 extends over 15 amino acids. V gave up 0 bases and J gave up 6 bases; unmatched junction bases: 6. CDR3 nucleotides: TGTGCCAGCAGTTACTCATGGCAGGGGGCCGCTGAAGCTTTCTTT. It codes for CASSYSWQGAAEAFF.

This clone was counted a single time. V and J are TRBV3-1 (or the pseudogene TRBV3-2) and TRBJ2-5; TRBD2 aligns across 7 bases. The CDR3 runs to 17 residues. The germline gives CDR1 LGHDT, CDR2 YNNKEL (reference sequence). Losses at the gene ends were 4 bases for V and 0 bases for J; bases not matched to a gene: 11. The CDR3 here is CASSPGSGTMNQETQYF. The DNA of the CDR3 is TGTGCCAGCAGCCCAGGAAGCGGGACCATGAACCAAGAGACCCAGTACTTC.

CDR3 DNA: TGCGCCAGCAGTATCCCGGGACTAGCTGGTAATGAGCAGTTCTTC. Translated, it gives CASSIPGLAGNEQFF. This chain connects TRBV5-1 to TRBJ2-1, with 9 bases aligning to TRBD2. This CDR3 has 15 residues. The trim removed 5 bases at V and 7 bases at J, leaving 10 bases unmatched. Germline V gene sequence: CDR1 SGHRS, CDR2 YFSETQ.

This chain uses TRBV27 with TRBJ1-5; 10 nucleotides agree with TRBD1. The germline gives CDR1 MNHEY, CDR2 SMNVEV (reference sequence). The trim removed 5 bases at V and 5 bases at J, leaving 9 bases unmatched. This CDR3 spans 16 amino acids. The CDR3 coding sequence is TGTGCCAGCAGTCCCCTGGACAGGGGGACCCATCAGCCCCAGCATTTT. Protein: CASSPLDRGTHQPQHF.

The chain combines TRBV29-1 with TRBJ2-7, with D perhaps TRBD1 (5 bases). CDR1 is SQVTM and CDR2 is ANQGSEA in the germline V gene. The V end was cut by 4 bases, the J end by 2 bases, with 15 bases between. The CDR3 runs 14 residues. The CDR3 region has the DNA TGCAGCGTTGTACCACAGGTCGCGACCTACGAGCAGTACTTC. It yields the protein CSVVPQVATYEQYF.

The rearrangement links TRBV2 to TRBJ1-4, with 7 bases matching TRBD1. The length of the CDR3 is 14 residues. Germline CDR1 and CDR2: SNHLY and FYNNEI. V gave up 6 bases and J gave up 5 bases; unmatched junction bases: 6. DNA of the CDR3: TGTGCCAGCAGGCGGGACAGTCAAAATGAAAAACTGTTTTTT. The encoded protein is CASRRDSQNEKLFF. The whole variable domain, remainder taken from reference TRBV2 and TRBJ1-4, is EPEVTQTPSHQVTQMGQEVILRCVPISNHLYFYWYRQILGQKVEFLVSFYNNEISEKSEIFDDQFSVERPDGSNFTLKIRSTKLEDSAMYFCASRRDSQNEKLFFGSGTQLSVL.

The chain employs TRBV7-2 and TRBJ2-3; D possibly corresponds to TRBD2 (5 bases). The V end was cut by 6 bases, the J end by 2 bases, with 6 bases between. This CDR3 contains 12 residues. Germline CDR1 reads SGHTA; CDR2 reads FQGNSA. The CDR3 reads CASRLVTDTQYF. The CDR3 bases are TGTGCCAGCAGACTAGTCACAGATACGCAGTATTTT.

The CDR3 spells CASSPMSLAGRNEQYF. The CDR3 DNA reads TGTGCCAGCAGTCCCATGTCCCTAGCGGGTAGGAACGAGCAGTACTTC. This chain joins TRBV27 and TRBJ2-7; 8 bases are a match to TRBD2. The ends lost 5 bases at V and 5 bases at J; junction bases unmatched: 14. Germline CDR1 reads MNHEY; CDR2 reads SMNVEV (reference sequence). CDR3 length: 16 residues.